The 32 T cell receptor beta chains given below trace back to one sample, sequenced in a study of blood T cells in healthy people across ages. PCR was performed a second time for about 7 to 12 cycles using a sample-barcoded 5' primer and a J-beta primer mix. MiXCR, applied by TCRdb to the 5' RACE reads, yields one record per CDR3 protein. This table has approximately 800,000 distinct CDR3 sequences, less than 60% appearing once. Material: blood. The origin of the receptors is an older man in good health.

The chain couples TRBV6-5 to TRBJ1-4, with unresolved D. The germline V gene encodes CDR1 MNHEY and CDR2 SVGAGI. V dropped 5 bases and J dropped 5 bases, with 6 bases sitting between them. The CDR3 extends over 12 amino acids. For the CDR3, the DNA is TGTGCCAGCAGTCAGAGAAATGAAAAACTGTTTTTT. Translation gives CASSQRNEKLFF.

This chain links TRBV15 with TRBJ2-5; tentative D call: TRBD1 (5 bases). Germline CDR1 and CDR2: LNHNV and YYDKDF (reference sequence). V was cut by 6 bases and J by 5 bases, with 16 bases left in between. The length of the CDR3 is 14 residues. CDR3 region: CATRQDFEGETQYF. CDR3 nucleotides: TGTGCCACCAGACAGGATTTTGAAGGGGAGACCCAGTACTTC. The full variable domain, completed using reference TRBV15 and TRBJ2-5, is DAMVIQNPRYQVTQFGKPVTLSCSQTLNHNVMYWYQQKSSQAPKLLFHYYDKDFNNEADTPDNFQSRRPNTSFCFLDIRSPGLGDTAMYLCATRQDFEGETQYFGPGTRLLVL.

The CDR3: CASRGASYTF. The CDR3 nucleotides read TGTGCCAGCAGGGGAGCTTCGTACACCTTC. This rearrangement joins TRBV12-3 or TRBV12-4 to TRBJ1-2; no firm D call. This CDR3 has 10 amino acids. Trimming pared 6 bases from V and 11 bases from J, leaving 10 bases between.

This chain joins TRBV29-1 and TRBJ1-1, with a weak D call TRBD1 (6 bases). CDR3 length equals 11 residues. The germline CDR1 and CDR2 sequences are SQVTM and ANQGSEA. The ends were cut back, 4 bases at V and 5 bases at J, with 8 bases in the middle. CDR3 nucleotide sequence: TGCAGCGTTGGGACAGTTACTGAAGCTTTCTTT. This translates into CSVGTVTEAFF.

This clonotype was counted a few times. Written as DNA, the CDR3 is TGCGCCAGCGTTGGGGGGCAGGATAATTCACCCCTCCACTTT. Amino acid sequence: CASVGGQDNSPLHF. The chain couples TRBV10-2 to TRBJ1-6, with a tentative D call TRBD1 (6 bases). The CDR3 consists of 14 residues. The germline V and J ends were trimmed by 8 bases and 5 bases, with 13 bases remaining between them. Per germline, CDR1 WSHSY and CDR2 SAAADI.

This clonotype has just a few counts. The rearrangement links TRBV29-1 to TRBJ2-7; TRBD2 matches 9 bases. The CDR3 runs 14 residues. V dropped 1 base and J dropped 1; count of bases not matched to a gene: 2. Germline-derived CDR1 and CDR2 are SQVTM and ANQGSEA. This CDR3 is CSVEGSGRSYEQYF. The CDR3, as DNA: TGCAGCGTTGAAGGTAGCGGGAGATCCTACGAGCAGTACTTC.

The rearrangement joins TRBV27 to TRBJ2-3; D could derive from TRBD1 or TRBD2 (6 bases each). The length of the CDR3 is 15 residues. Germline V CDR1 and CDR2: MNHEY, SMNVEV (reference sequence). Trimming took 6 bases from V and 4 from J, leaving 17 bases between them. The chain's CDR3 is CASSSRGTDADTQYF. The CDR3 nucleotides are TGTGCCAGCAGCTCTAGGGGGACTGACGCAGATACGCAGTATTTT.

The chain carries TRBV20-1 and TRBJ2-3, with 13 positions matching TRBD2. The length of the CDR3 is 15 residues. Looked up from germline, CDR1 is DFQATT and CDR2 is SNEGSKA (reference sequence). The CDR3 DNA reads TGCAGCCAGTATACGGGACTAGCGGGGACCGATACGCAGTATTTT. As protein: CSQYTGLAGTDTQYF.

The CDR3 region is CASSLALVAGEVSRGETQYF. CDR3 nucleotide sequence: TGTGCCAGCAGCTTAGCGCTGGTAGCGGGAGAGGTGTCTAGGGGGGAGACCCAGTACTTC. The J gene is TRBJ2-4, the V gene TRBV7-8; 9 nucleotides match TRBD2. The J call is uncertain, as TRBJ2-5 better fits the DNA end. The germline V gene has CDR1 SGHVS and CDR2 FQNEAQ. The CDR3 loop spans 20 amino acids.

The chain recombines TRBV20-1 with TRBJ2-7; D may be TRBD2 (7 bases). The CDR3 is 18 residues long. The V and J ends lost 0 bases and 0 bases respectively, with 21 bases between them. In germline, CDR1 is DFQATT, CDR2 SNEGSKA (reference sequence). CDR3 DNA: TGCAGTGCTAGAGATGTGACTAGGGGGGGAGCCGACTCCTACGAGCAGTACTTC. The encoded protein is CSARDVTRGGADSYEQYF.

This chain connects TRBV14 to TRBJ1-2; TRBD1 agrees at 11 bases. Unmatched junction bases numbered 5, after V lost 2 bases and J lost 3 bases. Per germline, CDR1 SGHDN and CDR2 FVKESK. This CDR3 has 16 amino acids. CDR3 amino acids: CASSQLGTGGDYGYTF. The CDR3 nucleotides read TGTGCCAGCAGCCAACTTGGGACAGGGGGGGACTATGGCTACACCTTC.

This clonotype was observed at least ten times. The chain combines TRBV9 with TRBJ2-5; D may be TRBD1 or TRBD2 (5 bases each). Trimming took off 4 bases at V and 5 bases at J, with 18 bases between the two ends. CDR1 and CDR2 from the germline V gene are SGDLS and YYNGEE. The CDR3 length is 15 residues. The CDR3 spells CASSPLRGAQETQYF. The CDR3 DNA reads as TGTGCCAGCAGCCCTTTAAGAGGGGCGCAGGAGACCCAGTACTTC.

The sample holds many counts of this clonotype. CDR3 nucleotides: TGTGCCATCAGTGCAGACCCCGTGGGAGCCGGGGAGCTGTTTTTT. As protein: CAISADPVGAGELFF. The gene calls are TRBV10-3 and TRBJ2-2, with D possibly matching TRBD2 (5 bases). CDR1 ENHRY and CDR2 SYGVKD come from the germline V gene. V dropped 4 bases and J dropped 6 bases, with 15 bases sitting between them. This CDR3 contains 15 residues.

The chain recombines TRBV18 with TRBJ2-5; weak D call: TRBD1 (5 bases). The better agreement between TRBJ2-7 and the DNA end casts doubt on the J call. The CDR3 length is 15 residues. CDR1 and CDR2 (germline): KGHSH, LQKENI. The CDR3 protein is CASSPGAATLYEQYF. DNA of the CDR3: TGTGCCAGCTCACCAGGGGCAGCGACACTCTACGAGCAGTACTTC.

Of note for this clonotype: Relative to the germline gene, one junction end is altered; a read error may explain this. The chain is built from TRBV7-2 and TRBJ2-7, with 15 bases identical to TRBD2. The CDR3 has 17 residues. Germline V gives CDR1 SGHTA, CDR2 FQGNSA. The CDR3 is CASSTGTSGRNSYERYF. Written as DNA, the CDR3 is TGTGCCAGCAGCACTGGGACTAGCGGGAGGAACTCCTACGAGCGGTACTTC.

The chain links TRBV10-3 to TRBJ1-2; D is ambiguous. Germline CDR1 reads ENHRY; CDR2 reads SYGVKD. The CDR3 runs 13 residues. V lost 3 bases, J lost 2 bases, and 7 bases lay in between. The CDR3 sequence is CAISDGMNYGYTF. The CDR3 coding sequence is TGTGCCATCAGTGACGGAATGAACTATGGCTACACCTTC.

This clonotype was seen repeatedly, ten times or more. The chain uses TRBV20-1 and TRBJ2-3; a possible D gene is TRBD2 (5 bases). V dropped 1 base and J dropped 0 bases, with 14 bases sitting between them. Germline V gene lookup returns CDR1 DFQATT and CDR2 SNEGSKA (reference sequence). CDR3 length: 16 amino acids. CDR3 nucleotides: TGCAGTGCTAGAGTGAAGCGGCCTTCTAGCACAGATACGCAGTATTTT. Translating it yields CSARVKRPSSTDTQYF.

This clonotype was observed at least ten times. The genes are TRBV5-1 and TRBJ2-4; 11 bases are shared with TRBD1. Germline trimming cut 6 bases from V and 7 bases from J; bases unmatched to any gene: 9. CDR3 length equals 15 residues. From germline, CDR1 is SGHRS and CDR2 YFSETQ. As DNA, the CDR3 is TGCGCCAGCACCACGGACCGGACAGGGGGCAACATTCAGTACTTC. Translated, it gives CASTTDRTGGNIQYF.

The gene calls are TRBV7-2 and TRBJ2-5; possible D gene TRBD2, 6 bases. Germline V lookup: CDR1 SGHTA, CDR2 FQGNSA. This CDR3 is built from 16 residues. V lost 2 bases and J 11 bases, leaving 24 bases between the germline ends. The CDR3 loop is CASSLPRRDPSPEQYF. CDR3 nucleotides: TGTGCCAGCAGCTTACCTCGGCGGGACCCCTCCCCTGAGCAGTACTTC.

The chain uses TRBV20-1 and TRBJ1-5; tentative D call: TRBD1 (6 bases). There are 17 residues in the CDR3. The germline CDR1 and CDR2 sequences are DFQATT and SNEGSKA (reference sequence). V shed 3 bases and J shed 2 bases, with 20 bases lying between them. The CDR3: CSARDGQSGGRNQPQHF. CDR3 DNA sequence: TGCAGTGCTAGGGACGGACAGTCAGGAGGTCGCAATCAGCCCCAGCATTTT.

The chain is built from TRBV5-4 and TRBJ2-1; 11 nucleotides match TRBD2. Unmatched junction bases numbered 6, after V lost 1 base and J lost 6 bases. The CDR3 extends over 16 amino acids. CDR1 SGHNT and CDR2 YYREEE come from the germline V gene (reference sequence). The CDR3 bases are TGTGCCAGCAGCTTGCCCGGGACTAGCGGAGTCAATGAGCAGTTCTTC. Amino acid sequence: CASSLPGTSGVNEQFF.

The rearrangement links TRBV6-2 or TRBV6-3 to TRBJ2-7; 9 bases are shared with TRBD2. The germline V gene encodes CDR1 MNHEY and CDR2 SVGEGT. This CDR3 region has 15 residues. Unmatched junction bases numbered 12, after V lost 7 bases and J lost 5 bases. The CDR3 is CASTSTPGLANEQYF. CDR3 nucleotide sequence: TGTGCCAGCACGTCAACCCCGGGACTAGCTAACGAGCAGTACTTC.

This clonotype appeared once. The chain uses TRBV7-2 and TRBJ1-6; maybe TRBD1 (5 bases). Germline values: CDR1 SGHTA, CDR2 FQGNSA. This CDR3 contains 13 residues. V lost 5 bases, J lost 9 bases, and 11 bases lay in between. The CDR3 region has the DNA TGTGCCAGCAGCCAAAGACAGACTTCACCCCTCCACTTT. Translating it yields CASSQRQTSPLHF.

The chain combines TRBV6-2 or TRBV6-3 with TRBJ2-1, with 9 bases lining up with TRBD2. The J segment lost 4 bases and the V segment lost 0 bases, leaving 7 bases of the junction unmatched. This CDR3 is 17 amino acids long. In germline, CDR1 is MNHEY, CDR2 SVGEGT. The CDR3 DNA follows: TGTGCCAGCAGTTACTCGGGGCCTAGCGGGATTTACAATGAGCAGTTCTTC. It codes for CASSYSGPSGIYNEQFF.

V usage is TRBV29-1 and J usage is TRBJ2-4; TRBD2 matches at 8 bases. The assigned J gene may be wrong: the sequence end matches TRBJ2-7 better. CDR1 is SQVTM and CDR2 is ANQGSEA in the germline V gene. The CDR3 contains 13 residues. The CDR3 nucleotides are TGCAGCGTTGGGAGCGGGAGAGGCGGCGAGCAGTACTTC. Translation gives CSVGSGRGGEQYF.

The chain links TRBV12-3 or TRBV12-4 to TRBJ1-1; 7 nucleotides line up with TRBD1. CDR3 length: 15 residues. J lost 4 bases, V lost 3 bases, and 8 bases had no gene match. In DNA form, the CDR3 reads TGTGCCAGCAGTTTTCGGCAGGGGGTCGGCACTGAAGCTTTCTTT. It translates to CASSFRQGVGTEAFF.

The CDR3 DNA follows: TGTGCCAGCAGCCAACTACCATTGGGGAGCAATGAGCAGTTCTTC. Protein sequence: CASSQLPLGSNEQFF. The rearrangement links TRBV7-2 to TRBJ2-1; D might be TRBD2 (5 bases). The CDR3 runs to 15 residues. Trimming took off 5 bases at V and 6 bases at J, with 17 bases between the two ends. CDR1 is SGHTA and CDR2 is FQGNSA in the germline V gene.

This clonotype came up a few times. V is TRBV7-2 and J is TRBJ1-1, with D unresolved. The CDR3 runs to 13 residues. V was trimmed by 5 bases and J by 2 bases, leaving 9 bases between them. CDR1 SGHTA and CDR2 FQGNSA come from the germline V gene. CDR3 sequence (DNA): TGTGCCAGCAGCGTAGTGGTAAACACTGAAGCTTTCTTT. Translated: CASSVVVNTEAFF. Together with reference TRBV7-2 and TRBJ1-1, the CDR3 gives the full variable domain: GAGVSQSPSNKVTEKGKDVELRCDPISGHTALYWYRQSLGQGLEFLIYFQGNSAPDKSGLPSDRFSAERTGGSVSTLTIQRTQQEDSAVYLCASSVVVNTEAFFGQGTRLTVV.

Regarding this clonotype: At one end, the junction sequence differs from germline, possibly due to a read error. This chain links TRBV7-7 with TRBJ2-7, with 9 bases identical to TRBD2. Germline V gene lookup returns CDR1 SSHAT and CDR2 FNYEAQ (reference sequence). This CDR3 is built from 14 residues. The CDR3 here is CASSPQNSGGEQYF. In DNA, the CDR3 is TGTGCTAGCAGCCCCCAGAATAGCGGGGGAGAGCAGTACTTC.

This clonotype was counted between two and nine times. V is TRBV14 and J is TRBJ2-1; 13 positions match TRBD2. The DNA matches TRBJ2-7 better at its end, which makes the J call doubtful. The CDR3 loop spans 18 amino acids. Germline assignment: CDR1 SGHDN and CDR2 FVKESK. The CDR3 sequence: CASSGGLAGVSSYNEQYF. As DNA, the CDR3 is TGTGCCAGCAGCGGCGGACTAGCGGGAGTTAGCTCCTACAATGAGCAGTACTTC.

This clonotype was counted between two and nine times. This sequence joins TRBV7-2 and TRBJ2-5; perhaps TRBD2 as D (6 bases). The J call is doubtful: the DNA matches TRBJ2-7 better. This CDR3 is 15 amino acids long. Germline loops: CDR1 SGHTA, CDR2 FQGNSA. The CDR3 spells CASSLDGRGLDEQYF. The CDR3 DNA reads TGTGCCAGCAGCTTAGACGGGAGAGGGCTCGACGAGCAGTACTTC.

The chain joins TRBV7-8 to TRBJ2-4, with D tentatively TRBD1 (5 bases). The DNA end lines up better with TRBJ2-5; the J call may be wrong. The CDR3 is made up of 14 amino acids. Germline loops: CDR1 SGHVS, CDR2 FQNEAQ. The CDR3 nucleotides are TGTGCCAGCAGCTTAGAGGCCAGGGTAGAGACCCAGTACTTC. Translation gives CASSLEARVETQYF.